The 29 T cell receptor beta chains presented below share a single source sample, sequenced in a study of cytomegalovirus exposure and HLA in healthy donors. The PCR was carried out with 60 Vbeta primers and 13 Jbeta primers. Assay: immunoSEQ multiplex PCR; the TCRdb copy retains only in-frame clones and omits some. The data show about 57,000 clones, with about 83% seen just once and approximately 4.3% held by the top ten. The sample comprised PBMCs. These receptors came from a man aged 25-45 years in good health and CMV-seronegative.

The rearrangement joins TRBV5-4 to TRBJ1-2, with TRBD1 as a possible D gene (6 bases). The CDR3 has 15 residues. With 0 bases removed from V and 0 bases from J, the gap between germline ends came to 9 bases. Germline CDR1 and CDR2: SGHNT and YYREEE (reference sequence). The DNA for the CDR3 is TGTGCCAGCAGCTTGGGGACAGCAGCTAACTATGGCTACACCTTC. Translated, it gives CASSLGTAANYGYTF.

The chain is built from TRBV15 and TRBJ2-2, with 9 bases matching TRBD2. J lost 7 bases, V lost 2 bases, and 8 bases had no gene match. The CDR3 contains 16 residues. Looked up from germline, CDR1 is LNHNV and CDR2 is YYDKDF (reference sequence). CDR3 sequence reads: CATSRKAGGGYGELFF. In nucleotides, the CDR3 is TGTGCCACCAGCAGAAAAGCGGGAGGCGGGTACGGGGAGCTGTTTTTT.

V usage is TRBV4-2 and J usage is TRBJ2-7, with D possibly being TRBD1 (6 bases). Trimming removed 3 bases at V and 0 bases at J, with 6 bases between. There are 13 residues in the CDR3. CDR1 and CDR2 (germline): LGHNA, YNFKEQ. In DNA, the CDR3 is TGTGCCAGCAGCCAGGACAGCTCCTACGAGCAGTACTTC. The encoded protein is CASSQDSSYEQYF.

The chain combines TRBV11-2 with TRBJ2-7; 9 bases align to TRBD2. CDR3 size: 18 residues. Germline V CDR1 and CDR2: SGHAT, FQNNGV. The V segment lost 1 base and the J segment 2 bases; nucleotides outside the gene matches: 12. CDR3 residues: CASSLGGSGSRSPYEQYF. In DNA form, the CDR3 reads TGTGCCAGCAGCTTAGGGGGTAGCGGGAGTCGCTCCCCCTACGAGCAGTACTTC.

The genes are TRBV6-5 and TRBJ2-1; 12 positions match TRBD2. The CDR3 runs 14 residues. The germline V gene has CDR1 MNHEY and CDR2 SVGAGI. V lost 5 bases, J lost 8 bases, and 4 bases stayed unmatched. Here the CDR3 reads CASSASGGVHEQFF. Written as DNA, the CDR3 is TGTGCCAGCAGTGCTAGCGGGGGGGTTCATGAGCAGTTCTTC.

V usage is TRBV15 and J usage is TRBJ1-3; D gene ambiguous. Per germline, CDR1 LNHNV and CDR2 YYDKDF (reference sequence). The CDR3 spans 17 residues. Between the trimmed V and J ends, which lost 1 base and 4 bases, there was a span of 17 bases. The CDR3 coding sequence is TGTGCCACCAGCAGAGCCCCTGGGCAGCCGGGGGGAAACACCATATATTTT. Amino acids: CATSRAPGQPGGNTIYF.

This clone turned up a few times. V is TRBV27 and J is TRBJ1-4; a possible D gene is TRBD1 (6 bases). CDR3 length: 16 amino acids. V was shortened by 0 bases and J by 8 bases, with 16 bases between the two germline ends. Germline loops: CDR1 MNHEY, CDR2 SMNVEV (reference sequence). The DNA of the CDR3 is TGTGCCAGCAGTTTATCGAGCAGGGGATCTTGGGAAAAACTGTTTTTT. Its translation: CASSLSSRGSWEKLFF.

The chain uses TRBV7-7 and TRBJ2-7, with a possible D match to TRBD1 (6 bases). The V end lost 1 base, the J end lost 0 bases, and 7 bases lay between the germline ends. This CDR3 has 14 amino acids. Germline CDR1 is SSHAT and CDR2 is FNYEAQ (reference sequence). The CDR3 sequence is CASSLEQGSYEQYF. In nucleotides, the CDR3 is TGTGCCAGCAGCTTAGAACAGGGCTCCTACGAGCAGTACTTC. The entire variable domain, with the rest obtained from reference TRBV7-7 and TRBJ2-7, is as follows: GAGVSQSPRYKVTKRGQDVTLRCDPISSHATLYWYQQALGQGPEFLTYFNYEAQPDKSGLPSDRFSAERPEGSISTLTIQRTEQRDSAMYRCASSLEQGSYEQYFGPGTRLTVT.

This sequence joins TRBV18 and TRBJ2-7; D remains unclear. V was shortened by 3 bases and J by 1 base, with 10 bases between the two germline ends. The germline CDR1 and CDR2 sequences are KGHSH and LQKENI. There are 14 residues in the CDR3. DNA of the CDR3: TGTGCCAGCTCACCCCGGCGGTGGTCCTACGAGCAGTACTTC. It yields the protein CASSPRRWSYEQYF.

The CDR3 DNA reads as TGCGCCAGCAGCTTCGAAGCGGGAAAAAACAATGAGCAGTTCTTC. Translated, it gives CASSFEAGKNNEQFF. The rearrangement uses TRBV5-1 and TRBJ2-1; the match to TRBD2 covers 7 bases. The CDR3 is 15 residues long. The junction had 7 bases not matched to a gene; V was cut back by 2 bases and J by 5 bases. In germline, CDR1 is SGHRS, CDR2 YFSETQ.

This chain uses TRBV7-2 with TRBJ2-1, with TRBD2 identical over 8 bases. The V gene's germline CDR1 is SGHTA and CDR2 FQGNSA. The CDR3 contains 15 residues. V dropped 1 base and J dropped 4; count of bases not matched to a gene: 3. The CDR3 nucleotides read TGTGCCAGCAGCTTAGGACTAGCGCCTTACAATGAGCAGTTCTTC. Its protein is CASSLGLAPYNEQFF.

A single count supports this clone. The chain has TRBV7-6 and TRBJ2-5; 11 nucleotides agree with TRBD2. The CDR3 runs to 15 residues. In germline, CDR1 is SGHVS, CDR2 FNYEAQ. The V segment lost 3 bases and the J segment 4 bases; nucleotides outside the gene matches: 4. The CDR3 loop reads CASSFSGGGPETQYF. In DNA form, the CDR3 reads TGTGCCAGCAGCTTTAGCGGGGGGGGGCCAGAGACCCAGTACTTC.

The rearrangement uses TRBV5-4 and TRBJ2-1, with TRBD2 matching over 11 bases. The trim removed 4 bases at V and 6 bases at J, leaving 6 bases unmatched. The germline CDR1 and CDR2 sequences are SGHNT and YYREEE (reference sequence). The CDR3 covers 15 residues. In DNA, the CDR3 is TGTGCCAGCAGCCCTCCGGGACTAGCGGTCAATGAGCAGTTCTTC. This codes for CASSPPGLAVNEQFF.

The V and J genes are TRBV7-9 and TRBJ2-2; the match to TRBD1 covers 11 bases. Germline V gene data show CDR1 as SEHNR and CDR2 as FQNEAQ (reference sequence). The CDR3 is 14 amino acids. V shed 7 bases, J shed 15 bases, and the junction held 13 bases outside the gene matches. The CDR3 DNA is TGTGCCAGCACCCCCCGGGACAGGGGGGTGGGGGTGTTTTTT. Encoded protein: CASTPRDRGVGVFF.

This clone has only one observation. The chain joins TRBV23-1 to TRBJ2-5; 8 nucleotides agree with TRBD1. TRBV23-1 is reported as an ORF; its role is uncertain. The length of the CDR3 is 15 residues. The J segment lost 0 bases and the V segment lost 10 bases, leaving 10 bases of the junction unmatched. The CDR3, as DNA: TGCGCCACCAAGAGGGGACAGGCGTACCAAGAGACCCAGTACTTC. This gives the protein CATKRGQAYQETQYF.

This chain uses TRBV5-6 with TRBJ2-1; 14 nucleotides match TRBD2. This CDR3 region has 18 residues. Trimming cost V 4 bases and J 5 bases; bases outside gene matches: 11. Germline CDR1 and CDR2: SGHDT and YYEEEE. DNA of the CDR3: TGTGCCAGCAGCCAAGGACTAGCGGGGGGCCTGTACCACAATGAGCAGTTCTTC. It yields the protein CASSQGLAGGLYHNEQFF.

The chain links TRBV18 to TRBJ2-5; D is possibly TRBD1 (5 bases). V was trimmed by 4 bases and J by 2 bases, leaving 8 bases between them. The CDR3 length is 13 residues. Germline V lookup: CDR1 KGHSH, CDR2 LQKENI. The CDR3 here is CASSRGPQETQYF. In nucleotides, the CDR3 is TGTGCCAGCTCACGGGGCCCGCAAGAGACCCAGTACTTC.

The CDR3 sequence: CASSLGENYEQFF. DNA of the CDR3: TGTGCCAGCAGCTTAGGGGAGAACTATGAGCAGTTCTTC. The V and J genes are TRBV7-2 and TRBJ2-1, with TRBD2 as a possible D gene (5 bases). V gave up 1 base and J gave up 8 bases, with 9 bases separating them. CDR1 and CDR2 (germline): SGHTA, FQGNSA. This CDR3 is built from 13 residues.

The rearrangement links TRBV6-5 to TRBJ1-1; TRBD1 matches 9 bases. This CDR3 region has 14 residues. Per germline, CDR1 MNHEY and CDR2 SVGAGI. Trimming at V came to 6 bases and at J to 0 bases, leaving 2 bases not matched to a gene. CDR3 sequence reads: CASSGQGMNTEAFF. The CDR3 coding sequence is TGTGCCAGCAGCGGACAGGGGATGAACACTGAAGCTTTCTTT.

V usage is TRBV19 and J usage is TRBJ1-1, with TRBD1 as a possible D gene (5 bases). The CDR3 consists of 15 residues. Looked up from germline, CDR1 is LNHDA and CDR2 is SQIVND (reference sequence). Trimming left V 3 bases short and J 6 bases short, with 17 bases between. CDR3 DNA: TGTGCCAGTAGTATCAGGGCAGGGAAGGGTGCTGAAGCTTTCTTT. This gives the protein CASSIRAGKGAEAFF.

The rearrangement joins TRBV5-1 to TRBJ2-2; 8 nucleotides match TRBD1. The germline V gene encodes CDR1 SGHRS and CDR2 YFSETQ. This CDR3 has 16 amino acids. Trimming cost V 0 bases and J 4 bases; bases outside gene matches: 5. CDR3 loop: CASSLVAGGGTGELFF. DNA for the CDR3: TGCGCCAGCAGCTTGGTCGCAGGGGGCGGCACCGGGGAGCTGTTTTTT.

The rearrangement joins TRBV18 to TRBJ2-2; a possible D gene is TRBD1 (6 bases). V lost 6 bases and J lost 6, with 20 bases in between. CDR1 is KGHSH, CDR2 LQKENI, per germline. This CDR3 has 16 amino acids. CDR3 loop: CASSPSGTLAAGELFF. CDR3 in DNA: TGTGCCAGCTCCCCCTCCGGGACACTCGCCGCCGGGGAGCTGTTTTTT. Using reference TRBV18 and TRBJ2-2 for the parts outside the CDR3, the full variable domain is NAGVMQNPRHLVRRRGQEARLRCSPMKGHSHVYWYRQLPEEGLKFMVYLQKENIIDESGMPKERFSAEFPKEGPSILRIQQVVRGDSAAYFCASSPSGTLAAGELFFGEGSRLTVL.

This clone was observed a single time. The chain links TRBV30 to TRBJ2-3; possibly TRBD2 for D (5 bases). V lost 2 bases and J lost 0, with 9 bases in between. Germline lookup yields CDR1 GTSNPN and CDR2 SVGIG (reference sequence). CDR3 length: 14 amino acids. CDR3 in DNA: TGTGCCTGGAGTACATGGACTAGCACAGATACGCAGTATTTT. Translated: CAWSTWTSTDTQYF.

In this sample, this clone turned up a few times. This chain connects TRBV2 to TRBJ1-2, with 7 nucleotides matching TRBD1. V gave up 5 bases and J gave up 4 bases; unmatched junction bases: 7. CDR3 length: 14 residues. CDR1 and CDR2 (germline): SNHLY, FYNNEI. The CDR3 DNA follows: TGTGCCAGCAGTATTGGACAGGACTTCTATGGCTACACCTTC. Translated: CASSIGQDFYGYTF.

CDR3 coding DNA: TGTGCCAGCAGCAAAGGGACAGGGGGTTCACCCCTCCACTTT. The encoded protein is CASSKGTGGSPLHF. This chain uses TRBV7-9 with TRBJ1-6; 11 bases map to TRBD1. Germline CDR1 reads SEHNR; CDR2 reads FQNEAQ (reference sequence). V lost 5 bases to trimming and J lost 9 bases; unmatched junction nucleotides: 3. This CDR3 comprises 14 residues.

The gene calls are TRBV6-1 and TRBJ2-7; a possible D gene is TRBD2 (5 bases). Germline V lookup: CDR1 MNHNS, CDR2 SASEGT. Trimming removed 9 bases at V and 0 bases at J, with 18 bases between. The CDR3 is 15 amino acids. The CDR3 loop is CASFDWTEDSYEQYF. The CDR3 DNA reads as TGTGCCAGTTTCGACTGGACGGAGGACTCCTACGAGCAGTACTTC.

The CDR3 DNA reads TGTGCCAGCAGCAAAGGGGGCTCTGGAAACACCATATATTTT. It is translated as CASSKGGSGNTIYF. This sequence joins TRBV11-2 and TRBJ1-3; TRBD1 is a possible D gene (6 bases). Trimming removed 5 bases at V and 0 bases at J, with 8 bases between. CDR1 SGHAT and CDR2 FQNNGV come from the germline V gene. This CDR3 comprises 14 residues.

V usage is TRBV6-6 and J usage is TRBJ1-1, with a possible D match to TRBD1 (6 bases). Between the trimmed V and J ends, which lost 2 bases and 5 bases, there was a span of 15 bases. The CDR3 runs to 15 residues. The V gene's germline CDR1 is MNHNY and CDR2 SVGAGI (reference sequence). The CDR3 nucleotides read TGTGCCAGCAGTTACACGATAGGACAGCTGACTGAAGCTTTCTTT. Amino acids: CASSYTIGQLTEAFF.

The rearrangement joins TRBV7-2 to TRBJ1-4; 9 positions agree with TRBD1. CDR1 is SGHTA and CDR2 is FQGNSA in the germline V gene. Losses at the gene ends were 5 bases for V and 4 bases for J; bases not matched to a gene: 2. The CDR3 is 14 amino acids. The CDR3: CASSTGQGNEKLFF. DNA for the CDR3: TGTGCCAGCAGCACGGGACAGGGTAATGAAAAACTGTTTTTT.